Below, 21 T cell receptor beta chains from the same sample are listed, as sequenced in a study of cytomegalovirus exposure and HLA in healthy donors. Both 60 Vbeta primers and 13 Jbeta primers went into the PCR. Here immunoSEQ multiplex PCR was the method, and the copy in TCRdb shows in-frame clones only, minus some. The sample yields 110,000 to 150,000 clones, approximately 80% seen once. Sequenced sample: PBMCs. Source of these receptors: a woman in her thirties or forties in good health and CMV-seropositive.

The V and J genes are TRBV30 and TRBJ2-7; 8 bases agree with TRBD2. Per germline, CDR1 GTSNPN and CDR2 SVGIG (reference sequence). This CDR3 is built from 13 residues. The V and J ends lost 2 bases and 6 bases, in that order; junction bases with no gene match: 6. The CDR3 protein is CAWSLLGGGEQYF. In DNA form, the CDR3 reads TGTGCCTGGAGTCTCCTCGGGGGGGGCGAGCAGTACTTC. Complete variable domain (other parts from reference TRBV30 and TRBJ2-7): SQTIHQWPATLVQPVGSPLSLECTVEGTSNPNLYWYRQAAGRGLQLLFYSVGIGQISSEVPQNLSASRPQDRQFILSSKKLLLSDSGFYLCAWSLLGGGEQYFGPGTRLTVT.

The V and J genes are TRBV19 and TRBJ2-7; 8 bases fit TRBD2. After removal of 8 bases from V and 2 bases from J, the junction contained 5 bases not matched to a gene. Germline loops: CDR1 LNHDA, CDR2 SQIVND (reference sequence). The length of the CDR3 is 13 residues. DNA of the CDR3: TGTGCCAGTTCATGGGGACTAGCCTACGAGCAGTACTTC. It codes for CASSWGLAYEQYF.

This chain joins TRBV5-1 and TRBJ2-5; D uncertain. Germline CDR1 reads SGHRS; CDR2 reads YFSETQ. Deletions cut 1 base from V and 4 bases from J, with 14 bases between. The CDR3 consists of 15 residues. CDR3 DNA sequence: TGCGCCAGCAGCTTGACTTCTGGTGAGAGAGAGACCCAGTACTTC. Protein sequence: CASSLTSGERETQYF.

The chain recombines TRBV7-9 with TRBJ2-1, with D tentatively TRBD2 (5 bases). This CDR3 is built from 17 residues. The germline CDR1 and CDR2 sequences are SEHNR and FQNEAQ (reference sequence). Deletions cut 2 bases from V and 2 bases from J, with 16 bases between. CDR3 in amino acids: CASSLKGGLRTYNEQFF. CDR3 DNA sequence: TGTGCCAGCAGCTTAAAAGGCGGACTCAGAACCTACAATGAGCAGTTCTTC. Full variable domain (outside the CDR3, taken from reference TRBV7-9 and TRBJ2-1): DTGVSQNPRHKITKRGQNVTFRCDPISEHNRLYWYRQTLGQGPEFLTYFQNEAQLEKSRLLSDRFSAERPKGSFSTLEIQRTEQGDSAMYLCASSLKGGLRTYNEQFFGPGTRLTVL.

The chain couples TRBV5-4 to TRBJ1-1; D not certain. Germline V gene lookup returns CDR1 SGHNT and CDR2 YYREEE (reference sequence). Trimming stripped 0 bases from V and 1 base from J, with 13 bases between. The CDR3 totals 16 residues. CDR3 loop: CASSLVETTENTEAFF. The DNA of the CDR3 is TGTGCCAGCAGCTTGGTGGAGACTACCGAGAACACTGAAGCTTTCTTT.

The rearrangement links TRBV7-9 to TRBJ1-1; D is perhaps TRBD1 (6 bases). Germline V gives CDR1 SEHNR, CDR2 FQNEAQ (reference sequence). Trimming removed 4 bases from V and 5 bases from J, with 8 bases in between. The CDR3 length is 12 residues. The CDR3 coding sequence is TGTGCCAGCAGCTGGGGACAAACTGAAGCTTTCTTT. Its protein is CASSWGQTEAFF.

The CDR3 bases are TGTGCCAGCAGCTCAACAGGGGCTGTGAACACTGAAGCTTTCTTT. Translating gives CASSSTGAVNTEAFF. The chain has TRBV7-9 and TRBJ1-1, with 7 bases aligning to TRBD1. With V trimmed by 4 bases and J by 0 bases, 5 bases remained unmatched. The CDR3 runs to 15 residues. Germline values: CDR1 SEHNR, CDR2 FQNEAQ (reference sequence).

The chain links TRBV25-1 to TRBJ2-2; a weak D match, TRBD1 (5 bases). CDR1 MGHDK and CDR2 SYGVNS come from the germline V gene. The CDR3 is 17 residues long. V was trimmed by 7 bases and J by 0 bases, leaving 18 bases between them. The CDR3 loop reads CASTETRTLSNTGELFF. The CDR3 bases are TGTGCCAGCACCGAAACGAGGACACTGTCGAACACCGGGGAGCTGTTTTTT.

The rearrangement links TRBV7-3 to TRBJ2-7; tentative D call: TRBD2 (5 bases). Germline CDR1 and CDR2: SGHTA and FQGTGA. The V end was cut by 5 bases, the J end by 5 bases, with 22 bases between. This CDR3 region has 16 residues. CDR3 nucleotides: TGTGCCAGCAGCCGGGCAGGCGGGCACCAAAGCAACGAGCAGTACTTC. It encodes CASSRAGGHQSNEQYF.

DNA of the CDR3: TGTGCCTGGAGGGGGGCTGGGGGCTACACCTTC. This encodes CAWRGAGGYTF. J is TRBJ1-2 and V is TRBV30; perhaps TRBD1 as D (6 bases). The CDR3 covers 11 residues. V was shortened by 3 bases and J by 8 bases, with 10 bases between the two germline ends. Germline V lookup: CDR1 GTSNPN, CDR2 SVGIG (reference sequence). Full variable domain (rest looked up from reference TRBV30 and TRBJ1-2): SQTIHQWPATLVQPVGSPLSLECTVEGTSNPNLYWYRQAAGRGLQLLFYSVGIGQISSEVPQNLSASRPQDRQFILSSKKLLLSDSGFYLCAWRGAGGYTFGSGTRLTVV.

V is TRBV15 and J is TRBJ1-1, with D possibly being TRBD1 (5 bases). CDR3 length equals 15 residues. Between the trimmed V and J ends, which lost 0 bases and 2 bases, there was a span of 10 bases. Germline loops: CDR1 LNHNV, CDR2 YYDKDF (reference sequence). The CDR3 nucleotides are TGTGCCACCAGCAGAGATCGCGGGGGTAACACTGAAGCTTTCTTT. Translation: CATSRDRGGNTEAFF.

The chain recombines TRBV15 with TRBJ2-1, with a tentative D call TRBD1 (6 bases). The CDR3 covers 16 residues. V lost 1 base and J 0 bases, leaving 10 bases between the germline ends. Germline CDR1 LNHNV, CDR2 YYDKDF (reference sequence). Written as DNA, the CDR3 is TGTGCCACCAGCAGAGGCCGGGACATCTCCTACAATGAGCAGTTCTTC. Translating it yields CATSRGRDISYNEQFF.

The chain recombines TRBV7-2 with TRBJ2-1; a possible D gene is TRBD2 (5 bases). Trimming took 3 bases from V and 4 from J, leaving 10 bases between them. CDR1 is SGHTA and CDR2 is FQGNSA in the germline V gene. The CDR3 length is 14 residues. For the CDR3, the DNA is TGTGCCAGCAGCTTTACTAGGTTATACAATGAGCAGTTCTTC. Translated: CASSFTRLYNEQFF. Supplemented by reference TRBV7-2 and TRBJ2-1, the full variable domain reads GAGVSQSPSNKVTEKGKDVELRCDPISGHTALYWYRQSLGQGLEFLIYFQGNSAPDKSGLPSDRFSAERTGGSVSTLTIQRTQQEDSAVYLCASSFTRLYNEQFFGPGTRLTVL.

The rearrangement links TRBV7-3 to TRBJ2-2; possible D gene TRBD2, 7 bases. The CDR3 runs to 14 residues. Trimming took 7 bases from V and 4 from J, leaving 13 bases between them. Germline CDR1 is SGHTA and CDR2 is FQGTGA. CDR3 residues: CASTIGGGTGELFF. DNA of the CDR3: TGTGCCAGCACCATAGGGGGGGGCACCGGGGAGCTGTTTTTT.

This rearrangement joins TRBV4-3 to TRBJ2-7; 7 bases agree with TRBD2. The CDR3 sequence is 16 residues long. Germline V gene data show CDR1 as LGHNA and CDR2 as YSLEER. V lost 0 bases and J lost 1; bases outside the gene matches: 6. The CDR3 spells CASSQDPGGGSYEQYF. In DNA form, the CDR3 reads TGCGCCAGCAGCCAAGACCCGGGAGGAGGGTCCTACGAGCAGTACTTC.

The chain couples TRBV6-1 to TRBJ2-3; perhaps TRBD2 as D (6 bases). Germline V gives CDR1 MNHNS, CDR2 SASEGT. This CDR3 has 15 residues. The V and J ends lost 7 bases and 4 bases respectively, with 18 bases between them. The CDR3 is CASTPGRGGADTQYF. CDR3 sequence (DNA): TGTGCCAGCACCCCCGGGCGAGGAGGGGCAGATACGCAGTATTTT.

This chain joins TRBV30 and TRBJ2-1; D uncertain. V was shortened by 4 bases and J by 4 bases, with 5 bases between the two germline ends. CDR1 and CDR2 (germline): GTSNPN, SVGIG (reference sequence). The CDR3 is made up of 11 amino acids. The CDR3 DNA is TGTGCCTGGACCTATTACAATGAGCAGTTCTTC. Its protein is CAWTYYNEQFF.

This chain connects TRBV5-6 to TRBJ2-2, with a tentative D call TRBD1 (6 bases). The CDR3 is 15 residues long. Germline assignment: CDR1 SGHDT and CDR2 YYEEEE. The germline V and J ends were trimmed by 4 bases and 0 bases, with 10 bases remaining between them. CDR3 nucleotides: TGTGCCAGCAGCCAGCGGACAGCGAACACCGGGGAGCTGTTTTTT. Amino acid sequence: CASSQRTANTGELFF.

This clone was picked up one time. DNA of the CDR3: TGTGCCAGCAGCCTGGCAGGGGGTACCGGGGAGCTGTTTTTT. Translating gives CASSLAGGTGELFF. This chain uses TRBV5-4 with TRBJ2-2; 7 nucleotides align to TRBD1. The germline V gene has CDR1 SGHNT and CDR2 YYREEE (reference sequence). The CDR3 runs to 14 residues. V shed 4 bases and J 5 bases; nucleotides not matched to a gene: 5.

This clone was seen more than once but under ten times. The chain combines TRBV4-3 with TRBJ1-1; possible D gene TRBD1, 5 bases. The length of the CDR3 is 14 residues. Germline V gene data show CDR1 as LGHNA and CDR2 as YSLEER. Trimming stripped 0 bases from V and 8 bases from J, with 13 bases between. CDR3 coding DNA: TGCGCCAGCAGCCAAGAATTGGCCAGGGTCGAAGCTTTCTTT. This codes for CASSQELARVEAFF.

The rearrangement joins TRBV9 to TRBJ2-7; 7 bases line up with TRBD1. Germline V CDR1 and CDR2: SGDLS, YYNGEE. The CDR3 is 14 residues long. The V and J ends lost 4 bases and 2 bases, in that order; junction bases with no gene match: 6. DNA for the CDR3: TGTGCCAGCAGCCCCCGGACAGGCCCCTACGAGCAGTACTTC. This translates into CASSPRTGPYEQYF.